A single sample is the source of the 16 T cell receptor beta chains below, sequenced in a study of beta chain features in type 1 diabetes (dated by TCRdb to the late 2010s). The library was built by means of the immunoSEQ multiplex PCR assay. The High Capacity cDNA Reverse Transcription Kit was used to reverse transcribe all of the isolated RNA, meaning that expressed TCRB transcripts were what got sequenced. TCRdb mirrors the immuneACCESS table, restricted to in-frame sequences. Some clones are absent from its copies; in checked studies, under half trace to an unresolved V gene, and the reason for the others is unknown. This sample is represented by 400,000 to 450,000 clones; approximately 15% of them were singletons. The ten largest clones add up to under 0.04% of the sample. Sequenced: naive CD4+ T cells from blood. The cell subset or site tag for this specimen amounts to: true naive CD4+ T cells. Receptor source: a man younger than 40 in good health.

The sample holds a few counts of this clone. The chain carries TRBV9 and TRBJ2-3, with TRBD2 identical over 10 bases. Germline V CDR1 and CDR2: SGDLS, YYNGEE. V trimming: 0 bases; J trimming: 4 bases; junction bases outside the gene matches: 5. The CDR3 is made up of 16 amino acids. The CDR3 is CASSVGLAGEADTQYF. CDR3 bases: TGTGCCAGCAGCGTAGGGCTAGCGGGAGAGGCAGATACGCAGTATTTT.

The CDR3: CASSVDSGGSYNEQFF. CDR3 coding DNA: TGTGCCAGCAGCGTAGACTCGGGCGGCTCCTACAATGAGCAGTTCTTC. The chain uses TRBV9 and TRBJ2-1; D remains unclear. CDR3 size: 16 residues. V dropped 0 bases and J dropped 0 bases, with 10 bases sitting between them. In germline, CDR1 is SGDLS, CDR2 YYNGEE.

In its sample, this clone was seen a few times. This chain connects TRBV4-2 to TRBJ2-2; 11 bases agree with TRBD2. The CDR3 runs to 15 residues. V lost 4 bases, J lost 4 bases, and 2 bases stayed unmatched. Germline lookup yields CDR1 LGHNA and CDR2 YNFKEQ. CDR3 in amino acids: CASSRGTSGTGELFF. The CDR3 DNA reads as TGTGCCAGCAGCCGAGGGACTAGCGGCACCGGGGAGCTGTTTTTT.

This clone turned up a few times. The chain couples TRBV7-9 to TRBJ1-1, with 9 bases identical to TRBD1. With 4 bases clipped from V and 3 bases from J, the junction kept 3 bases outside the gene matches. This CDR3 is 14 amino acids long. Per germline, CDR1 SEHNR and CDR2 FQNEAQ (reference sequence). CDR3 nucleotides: TGTGCCAGCAGCTCTCGACAGGGGGACACTGAAGCTTTCTTT. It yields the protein CASSSRQGDTEAFF.

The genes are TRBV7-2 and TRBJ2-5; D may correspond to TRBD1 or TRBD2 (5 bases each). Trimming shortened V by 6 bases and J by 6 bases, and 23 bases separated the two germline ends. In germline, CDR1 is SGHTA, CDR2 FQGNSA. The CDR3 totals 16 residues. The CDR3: CASSYTGSTGEQTQYF. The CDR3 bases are TGTGCCAGCAGTTACACAGGCTCCACCGGGGAGCAGACCCAGTACTTC.

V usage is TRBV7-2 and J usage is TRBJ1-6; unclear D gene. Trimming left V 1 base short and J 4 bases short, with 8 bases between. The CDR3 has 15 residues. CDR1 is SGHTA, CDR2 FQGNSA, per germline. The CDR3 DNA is TGTGCCAGCAGCTTAGTGTCAGAATATAATTCACCCCTCCACTTT. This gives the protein CASSLVSEYNSPLHF.

The CDR3 protein is CASSLSAYGYTF. DNA of the CDR3: TGTGCCAGCAGCTTAAGTGCATATGGCTACACCTTC. V gene TRBV7-6 combines with J gene TRBJ1-2; D gene unclear. The CDR3 spans 12 residues. Trimming cost V 2 bases and J 5 bases, with 6 bases left between them. The germline V gene encodes CDR1 SGHVS and CDR2 FNYEAQ.

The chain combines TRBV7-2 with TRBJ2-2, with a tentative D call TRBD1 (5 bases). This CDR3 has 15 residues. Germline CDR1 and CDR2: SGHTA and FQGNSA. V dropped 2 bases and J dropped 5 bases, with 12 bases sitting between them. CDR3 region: CASSLRQGGTGELFF. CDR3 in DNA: TGTGCCAGCAGCTTAAGGCAGGGCGGAACCGGGGAGCTGTTTTTT.

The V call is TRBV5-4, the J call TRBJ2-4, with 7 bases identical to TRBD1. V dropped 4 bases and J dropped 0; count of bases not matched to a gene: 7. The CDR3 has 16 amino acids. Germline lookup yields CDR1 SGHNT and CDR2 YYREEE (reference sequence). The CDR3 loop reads CASSPDRAAAKNIQYF. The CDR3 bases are TGTGCCAGCAGCCCCGACAGGGCTGCAGCCAAAAACATTCAGTACTTC.

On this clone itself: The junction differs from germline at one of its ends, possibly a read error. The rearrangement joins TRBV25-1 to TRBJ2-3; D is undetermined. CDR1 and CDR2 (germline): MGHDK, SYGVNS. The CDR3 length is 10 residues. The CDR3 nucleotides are TGTGCCAGCAGTGAATTTCAGTGGAATTTT. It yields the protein CASSEFQWNF.

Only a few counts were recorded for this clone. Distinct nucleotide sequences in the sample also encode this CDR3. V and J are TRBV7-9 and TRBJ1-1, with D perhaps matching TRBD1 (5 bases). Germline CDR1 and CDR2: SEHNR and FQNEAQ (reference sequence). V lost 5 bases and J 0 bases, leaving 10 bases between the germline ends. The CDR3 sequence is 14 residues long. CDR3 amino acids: CASSPGTVNTEAFF. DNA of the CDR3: TGTGCCAGCAGCCCCGGGACGGTGAACACTGAAGCTTTCTTT.

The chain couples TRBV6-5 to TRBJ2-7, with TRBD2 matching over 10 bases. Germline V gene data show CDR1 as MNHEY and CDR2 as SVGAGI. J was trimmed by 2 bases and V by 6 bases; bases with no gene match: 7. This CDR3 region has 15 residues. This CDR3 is CASRDLAGATYEQYF. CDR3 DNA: TGTGCCAGCAGGGACCTAGCGGGGGCTACCTACGAGCAGTACTTC.

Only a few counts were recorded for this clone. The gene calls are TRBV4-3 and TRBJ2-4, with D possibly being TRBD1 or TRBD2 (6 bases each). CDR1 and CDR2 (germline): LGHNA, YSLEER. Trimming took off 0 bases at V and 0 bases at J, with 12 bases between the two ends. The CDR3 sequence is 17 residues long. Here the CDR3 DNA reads TGCGCCAGCAGCCAAGATTGGAGGGGGTTAGCCAAAAACATTCAGTACTTC. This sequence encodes CASSQDWRGLAKNIQYF.

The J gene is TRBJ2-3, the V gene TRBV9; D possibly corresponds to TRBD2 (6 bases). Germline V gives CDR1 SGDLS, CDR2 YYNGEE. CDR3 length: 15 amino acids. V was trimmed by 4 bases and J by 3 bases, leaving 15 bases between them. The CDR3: CASSPRGSGTDTQYF. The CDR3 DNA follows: TGTGCCAGCAGCCCCCGGGGTAGCGGTACAGATACGCAGTATTTT.

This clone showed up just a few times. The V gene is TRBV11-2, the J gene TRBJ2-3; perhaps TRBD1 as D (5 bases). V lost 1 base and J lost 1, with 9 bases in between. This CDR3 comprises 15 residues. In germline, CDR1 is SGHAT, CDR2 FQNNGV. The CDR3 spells CASSLGQWRTDTQYF. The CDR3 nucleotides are TGTGCCAGCAGCTTAGGACAGTGGCGCACAGATACGCAGTATTTT.

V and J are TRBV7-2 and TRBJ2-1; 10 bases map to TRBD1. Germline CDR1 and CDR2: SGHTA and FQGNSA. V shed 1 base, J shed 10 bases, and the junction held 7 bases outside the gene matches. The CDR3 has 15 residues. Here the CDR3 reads CASSLGQGAEREQFF. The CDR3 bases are TGTGCCAGCAGCTTAGGACAGGGGGCGGAAAGGGAGCAGTTCTTC.